This entry lists 23 T cell receptor beta chains sequenced from one sample in a study of blood T cell repertoires in COVID-19. TCRdb keeps only in-frame clones here, not all; method: immunoSEQ multiplex PCR. The sample shows about 490,000 clones, 70% to 90% of them seen only once. Material for sequencing was peripheral blood. These receptors came from a human donor in a cohort sampled during active COVID-19.

This clone was seen a few times. One end of the junction is discordant with germline, which a read error may explain. This rearrangement joins TRBV7-3 to TRBJ2-5; TRBD2 matches 13 bases. Germline loops: CDR1 SGHTA, CDR2 FQGTGA. The CDR3 covers 16 residues. CDR3 sequence: CASSITSGGAQETQYF. For the CDR3, the DNA is TGTGCCAGCAGCATAACTAGCGGGGGGGCTCAAGAGACCCAGTACTTC.

This clone was counted between two and nine times. The chain carries TRBV6-5 and TRBJ2-7, with D uncertain. Trimming stripped 6 bases from V and 1 base from J, with 16 bases between. CDR3 size: 15 residues. The germline V gene encodes CDR1 MNHEY and CDR2 SVGAGI. CDR3: CASSSPYSQSYEQYF. The CDR3 DNA is TGTGCCAGCAGCTCCCCATACTCTCAATCCTACGAGCAGTACTTC.

This clone was seen a handful of times. The chain carries TRBV5-5 and TRBJ1-5, with 8 bases aligning to TRBD1. Trimming cost V 4 bases and J 2 bases; bases outside gene matches: 8. In germline, CDR1 is SGHKS, CDR2 YYEKEE (reference sequence). There are 16 residues in the CDR3. The CDR3 loop reads CASSRPTGGRNQPQHF. DNA for the CDR3: TGTGCCAGCAGCCGCCCAACAGGGGGACGCAATCAGCCCCAGCATTTT.

As for this clone: Other nucleotide sequences from this sample produce the same CDR3. CDR3 sequence (DNA): TGTGCCAGCAGCCCAGACTCTAACTATGGCTACACCTTC. Translated, it gives CASSPDSNYGYTF. The V call is TRBV5-6, the J call TRBJ1-2; D is ambiguous. Germline CDR1 reads SGHDT; CDR2 reads YYEEEE. This CDR3 contains 13 residues. The V end lost 4 bases, the J end lost 0 bases, and 7 bases lay between the germline ends.

The V and J genes are TRBV11-3 and TRBJ2-1, with D possibly matching TRBD1 (5 bases). Germline V gene lookup returns CDR1 SGHNT and CDR2 YENEEA. The V end lost 5 bases, the J end lost 5 bases, and 13 bases lay between the germline ends. This CDR3 is 14 amino acids long. CDR3: CASSDDSLHNEQFF. The DNA of the CDR3 is TGTGCCAGCAGCGACGACAGTTTACACAATGAGCAGTTCTTC.

This clone was observed once. For the CDR3, the DNA is TGTGCCAGCAGCTTAGGTGGAGGGACCCAGCCCCAGCATTTT. This gives the protein CASSLGGGTQPQHF. The V gene is TRBV7-9, the J gene TRBJ1-5; D perhaps matches TRBD1 (5 bases). The CDR3 runs 14 residues. Germline V lookup: CDR1 SEHNR, CDR2 FQNEAQ (reference sequence). Trimming removed 1 base from V and 7 bases from J, with 11 bases in between.

The chain employs TRBV12-5 and TRBJ2-3, with D perhaps TRBD2 (6 bases). This CDR3 comprises 13 residues. Deletions cut 2 bases from V and 5 bases from J, with 8 bases between. Germline-derived CDR1 and CDR2 are LGHNT and FRNRAP. The CDR3 here is CASGLPRGDTQYF. The CDR3 DNA reads as TGTGCTAGTGGTTTGCCGCGGGGAGATACGCAGTATTTT.

The chain couples TRBV6-2 or TRBV6-3 to TRBJ1-5; TRBD1 aligns across 8 bases. Unmatched junction bases numbered 12, after V lost 2 bases and J lost 0 bases. Germline V gene sequence: CDR1 MNHEY, CDR2 SVGEGT. The CDR3 consists of 19 residues. This CDR3 is CASSYGAGQDPYSNQPQHF. The CDR3 coding sequence is TGTGCCAGCAGTTACGGGGCGGGACAGGACCCTTATAGCAATCAGCCCCAGCATTTT.

J is TRBJ1-1 and V is TRBV28; maybe TRBD1 (6 bases). CDR3 length: 15 amino acids. V was trimmed by 3 bases and J by 5 bases, leaving 16 bases between them. CDR1 MDHEN and CDR2 SYDVKM come from the germline V gene. CDR3 protein: CASSFHTGPRTEAFF. DNA of the CDR3: TGTGCCAGCAGTTTCCACACAGGGCCTAGAACTGAAGCTTTCTTT.

The chain employs TRBV7-9 and TRBJ2-7, with a possible D match to TRBD1 (7 bases). CDR1 and CDR2 (germline): SEHNR, FQNEAQ (reference sequence). This CDR3 comprises 15 residues. The V and J ends lost 1 base and 5 bases respectively, with 15 bases between them. The CDR3 protein is CASSLGGGGGDEQYF. DNA for the CDR3: TGTGCCAGCAGCTTAGGAGGAGGGGGCGGCGACGAGCAGTACTTC.

The rearrangement uses TRBV5-1 and TRBJ1-3; D uncertain. The CDR3 runs to 14 residues. V shed 4 bases and J shed 4 bases, with 12 bases lying between them. Germline lookup yields CDR1 SGHRS and CDR2 YFSETQ. The CDR3 region is CASSGGLVGNTIYF. The CDR3 coding sequence is TGCGCCAGCAGCGGAGGCCTAGTCGGAAACACCATATATTTT.

This chain links TRBV4-1 with TRBJ2-1; D is possibly TRBD1 (6 bases). The germline CDR1 and CDR2 sequences are MGHRA and YSYEKL. V shed 1 base and J shed 7 bases, with 17 bases lying between them. The CDR3 extends over 16 amino acids. The CDR3 coding sequence is TGCGCCAGCAGCCAAGCCCCGGGACACATTTGGAATGAGCAGTTCTTC. This translates into CASSQAPGHIWNEQFF.

This clone was seen a single time. The genes are TRBV19 and TRBJ2-1; 8 nucleotides agree with TRBD2. The V segment lost 7 bases and the J segment 0 bases; nucleotides outside the gene matches: 8. This CDR3 has 16 amino acids. The V gene's germline CDR1 is LNHDA and CDR2 SQIVND (reference sequence). CDR3 sequence: CASMKIAGFSYNEQFF. CDR3 sequence (DNA): TGTGCCAGTATGAAGATAGCGGGATTCTCCTACAATGAGCAGTTCTTC.

The chain uses TRBV3-1 (or the pseudogene TRBV3-2) and TRBJ2-5, with D tentatively TRBD2 (5 bases). This CDR3 region has 15 residues. CDR1 and CDR2 from the germline V gene are LGHDT and YNNKEL (reference sequence). Trimming shortened V by 1 base and J by 3 bases, and 12 bases separated the two germline ends. CDR3 loop: CASSQAPPGKETQYF. CDR3 nucleotides: TGTGCCAGCAGCCAAGCCCCCCCCGGGAAAGAGACCCAGTACTTC.

This sequence joins TRBV12-3 or TRBV12-4 and TRBJ1-5; D uncertain. This CDR3 is 13 amino acids long. Trimming took off 3 bases at V and 4 bases at J, with 7 bases between the two ends. The CDR3 spells CASSLGRNQPQHF. In DNA form, the CDR3 reads TGTGCCAGCAGTTTGGGGAGGAATCAGCCCCAGCATTTT.

The V and J genes are TRBV10-1 and TRBJ2-2; the match to TRBD2 covers 9 bases. The CDR3 sequence is 17 residues long. CDR1 WNHNN and CDR2 SYGVQD come from the germline V gene (reference sequence). V lost 5 bases and J lost 4; bases outside the gene matches: 11. CDR3 residues: CASSLKLAGDPTGELFF. The CDR3 bases are TGCGCCAGCAGTCTAAAATTAGCGGGAGATCCCACCGGGGAGCTGTTTTTT.

The chain links TRBV6-1 to TRBJ1-4; 10 bases match TRBD1. V trimming: 4 bases; J trimming: 3 bases; junction bases outside the gene matches: 5. The germline gives CDR1 MNHNS, CDR2 SASEGT. CDR3 size: 16 residues. The CDR3 bases are TGTGCCAGCAGTGCTAGACAGGGGGCGGCTAATGAAAAACTGTTTTTT. It is translated as CASSARQGAANEKLFF.

This clone showed up just a few times. The chain has TRBV27 and TRBJ2-7, with TRBD1 identical over 8 bases. The CDR3 spans 13 residues. Germline lookup yields CDR1 MNHEY and CDR2 SMNVEV (reference sequence). V lost 7 bases, J lost 2 bases, and 4 bases stayed unmatched. CDR3 coding DNA: TGTGCCAGCACTCCGACAGGGGCCTACGAGCAGTACTTC. This sequence encodes CASTPTGAYEQYF.

This clone was observed a single time. The genes are TRBV9 and TRBJ2-3, with D possibly matching TRBD2 (6 bases). Germline CDR1 SGDLS, CDR2 YYNGEE. This CDR3 is built from 14 residues. V was trimmed by 4 bases and J by 4 bases, leaving 13 bases between them. Here the CDR3 reads CASSPGLPPDTQYF. The DNA of the CDR3 is TGTGCCAGCAGCCCGGGACTTCCCCCAGATACGCAGTATTTT.

CDR3 in DNA: TGTGCCAGCGGAGGGGTTAACTATGGCTACACCTTC. The encoded protein is CASGGVNYGYTF. The chain combines TRBV28 with TRBJ1-2; perhaps TRBD1 as D (5 bases). Germline V lookup: CDR1 MDHEN, CDR2 SYDVKM. This CDR3 contains 12 residues. V was pared by 8 bases and J by 1 base, with 8 bases between.

The chain employs TRBV28 and TRBJ2-7; 9 bases fit TRBD1. Unmatched junction bases numbered 6, after V lost 8 bases and J lost 1 base. This CDR3 has 14 amino acids. The germline V gene encodes CDR1 MDHEN and CDR2 SYDVKM. The CDR3 DNA reads TGTGCCAGCTCCGGGACAGGGTCATCCTACGAGCAGTACTTC. Encoded protein: CASSGTGSSYEQYF.

V gene TRBV28 combines with J gene TRBJ1-1; weak D call: TRBD1 (6 bases). V gave up 3 bases and J gave up 1 base, with 12 bases separating them. This CDR3 has 15 residues. Germline CDR1 is MDHEN and CDR2 is SYDVKM. The CDR3 reads CASSLMGAGNTEAFF. The CDR3 DNA is TGTGCCAGCAGTTTGATGGGGGCTGGGAACACTGAAGCTTTCTTT.

This chain joins TRBV5-4 and TRBJ1-6, with D possibly TRBD1 on 5 matching bases. Germline V gives CDR1 SGHNT, CDR2 YYREEE (reference sequence). Between the trimmed V and J ends, which lost 4 bases and 7 bases, there was a span of 18 bases. The CDR3 consists of 16 residues. The CDR3 sequence: CASSPPGVGVNSPLHF. The CDR3 DNA follows: TGTGCCAGCAGCCCTCCTGGGGTAGGGGTAAATTCACCCCTCCACTTT.